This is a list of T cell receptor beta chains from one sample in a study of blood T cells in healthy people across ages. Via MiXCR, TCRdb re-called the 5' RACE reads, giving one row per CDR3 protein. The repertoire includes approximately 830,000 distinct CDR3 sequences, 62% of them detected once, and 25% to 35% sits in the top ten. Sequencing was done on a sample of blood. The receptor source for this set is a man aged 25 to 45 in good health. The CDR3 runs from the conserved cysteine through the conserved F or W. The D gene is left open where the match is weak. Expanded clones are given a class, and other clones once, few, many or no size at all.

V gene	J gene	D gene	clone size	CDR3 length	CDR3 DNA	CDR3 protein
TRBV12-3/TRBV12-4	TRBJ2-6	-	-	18	TGTGCCAGCAGTTGGACACCTTGGGCCGTCTCTGGGGCCAACGTCCTGACTTTC	CASSWTPWAVSGANVLTF
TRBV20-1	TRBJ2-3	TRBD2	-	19	TGCAGTGCATCCGGTGTAGCGGGGGGGCCGGTAATGGGCACAGATACGCAGTATTTT	CSASGVAGGPVMGTDTQYF
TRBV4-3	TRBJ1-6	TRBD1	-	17	TGCGCCAGCAGCCAAGAGACAGGGGGGGATATTAATTCACCCCTCCACTTT	CASSQETGGDINSPLHF
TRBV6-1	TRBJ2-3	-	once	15	TGTGCCAGCAGTGATAATTCGCCGATCACAGATACGCAGTATTTT	CASSDNSPITDTQYF
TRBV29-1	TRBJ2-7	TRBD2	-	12	TGCAGCGTTACGACTAGCGGGTATGAGCAGTACTTC	CSVTTSGYEQYF
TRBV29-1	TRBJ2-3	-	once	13	TGCAGCGTTGGGGGAGAAAGCACAGATACGCAGTATTTT	CSVGGESTDTQYF
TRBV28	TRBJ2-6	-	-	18	TGTGCCAGCAGTTTACCCAGTTCTCTGCTGACTGGGGCCAACGTCCTGACTTTC	CASSLPSSLLTGANVLTF
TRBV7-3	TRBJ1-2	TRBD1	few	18	TGTGCCAGCAGCCACAACCCCGGGACAGGAGGGGGTGTCTATGGCTACACCTTC	CASSHNPGTGGGVYGYTF
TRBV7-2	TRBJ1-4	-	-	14	TGTGCCAGCAGCCCTGGGACTGTTAATGAAAAACTGTTTTTT	CASSPGTVNEKLFF
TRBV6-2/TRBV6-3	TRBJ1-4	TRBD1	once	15	TGTGCCAGCAGTTACCGCGGAAAGACAGGGGTTGGACTGTTTTTT	CASSYRGKTGVGLFF
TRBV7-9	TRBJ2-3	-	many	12	TGTGCCAGCAGCTTAATAGGAGATACGCAGTATTTT	CASSLIGDTQYF
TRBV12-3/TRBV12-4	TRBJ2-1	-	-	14	TGTGCCAGCAGCCAGTTCGGCTTGAACAATGAGCAGTTCTTC	CASSQFGLNNEQFF
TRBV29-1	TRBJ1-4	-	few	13	TGCAGCGGACGTGGTGGAGCTAATGAAAAACTGTTTTTT	CSGRGGANEKLFF
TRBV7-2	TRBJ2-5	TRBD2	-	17	TGTGCCAGCAGTTTGGGGGGACTAGCGGGGTATCAAGAGACCCAGTACTTC	CASSLGGLAGYQETQYF
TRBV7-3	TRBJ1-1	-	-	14	TGTGCCAGCAGGGCTTCCAGGGGGAACACTGAAGCTTTCTTT	CASRASRGNTEAFF
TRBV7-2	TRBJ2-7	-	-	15	TGTGCCAGCAGCTTAAGGGCCGGACTGAACTACGAGCAGTACTTC	CASSLRAGLNYEQYF
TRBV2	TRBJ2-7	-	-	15	TGTGCCAGCTCCCTCGGGAGAGGACTAACCTACGAGCAGTACTTC	CASSLGRGLTYEQYF
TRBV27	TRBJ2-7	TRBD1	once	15	TGTGCCAGCAGCGGGTACGGGACAGCCTCCTACGAGCAGTACTTC	CASSGYGTASYEQYF
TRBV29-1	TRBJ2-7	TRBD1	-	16	TGCAGCGTTGAAGTCAACCGGGACAGGGAAAGCTACGAGCAGTACTTC	CSVEVNRDRESYEQYF
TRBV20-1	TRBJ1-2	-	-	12	TGCAGTGCTAGAGGGCCAGGCTATGGCTACACCTTC	CSARGPGYGYTF
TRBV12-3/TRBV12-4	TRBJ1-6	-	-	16	TGTGCCAGCAGTTATAGGGGAGGCGTCCATAATTCACCCCTCCACTTT	CASSYRGGVHNSPLHF
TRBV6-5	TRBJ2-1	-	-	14	TGTGCCAGCACCTCGGACTTTTCCTACAATGAGCAGTTCTTC	CASTSDFSYNEQFF
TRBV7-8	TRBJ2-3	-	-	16	TGTGCCAGCAGCGGACGGACGGCTGGGGGCACAGATACGCAGTATTTT	CASSGRTAGGTDTQYF
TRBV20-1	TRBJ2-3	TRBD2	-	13	TGCAGTAGCGGGAGTTCTTGGGCAGATACGCAGTATTTT	CSSGSSWADTQYF
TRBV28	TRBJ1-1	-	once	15	TGTGCCAGCAGTTTTCCCAGGGATATGAACACTGAAGCTTTCTTT	CASSFPRDMNTEAFF
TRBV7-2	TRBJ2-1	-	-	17	TGTGCCAGCAGCTTAGCGAAACAGGGGGGGTCGCACGATGAGCAGTTCTTC	CASSLAKQGGSHDEQFF
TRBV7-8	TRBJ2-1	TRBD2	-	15	TGTGCCAGCAGCTGGGGACTAGCGCCCTACAATGAGCAGTTCTTC	CASSWGLAPYNEQFF
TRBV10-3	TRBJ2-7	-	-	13	TGTGCCATCAGTGACTTGGCCGCCTACGAGCAGTACTTC	CAISDLAAYEQYF
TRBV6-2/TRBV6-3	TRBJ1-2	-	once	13	TGTGCCAGCAGTACGACCCCCTCTTATGGCTACACCTTC	CASSTTPSYGYTF
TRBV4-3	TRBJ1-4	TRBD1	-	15	TGCGCCAGCAGCCCGACAGGGGGAACTAATGAAAAACTGTTTTTT	CASSPTGGTNEKLFF
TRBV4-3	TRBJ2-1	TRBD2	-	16	TGCGCCAGCAGCCACGACGGCGGGGGGGCCCACAATGAGCAGTTCTTC	CASSHDGGGAHNEQFF
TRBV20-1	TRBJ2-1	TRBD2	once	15	TGCAGTGCTAGGTCGGGGGGGGTGTCCTACAATGAGCAGTTCTTC	CSARSGGVSYNEQFF
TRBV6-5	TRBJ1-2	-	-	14	TGTGCCAGCAGACAGACCTCTGGGCGTGGTGGCTACACCTTC	CASRQTSGRGGYTF
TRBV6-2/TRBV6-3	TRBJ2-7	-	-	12	TGTGCCAGCACCAACACCAGGGACGAGCAGTACTTC	CASTNTRDEQYF
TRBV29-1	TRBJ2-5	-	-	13	TGCAGCGTAGAGAGGGGAGTCCGAGAGACCCAGTACTTC	CSVERGVRETQYF
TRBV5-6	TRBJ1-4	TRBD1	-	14	TGTGCCAGCAGCCGGGGACAGGGCTTTGAAAAACTGTTTTTT	CASSRGQGFEKLFF
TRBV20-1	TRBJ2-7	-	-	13	TGCAGTGCTAGAGCACTAGACAGATACGAGCAGTACTTC	CSARALDRYEQYF
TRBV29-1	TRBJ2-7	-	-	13	TGCAGCGTAGAGCTAGACTACCCCTACGAGCAGTACTTC	CSVELDYPYEQYF
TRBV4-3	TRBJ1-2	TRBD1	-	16	TGCGCCAGCAGCCAAGTCCACCCAGACAGGGGGAGAGGCTACACCTTC	CASSQVHPDRGRGYTF
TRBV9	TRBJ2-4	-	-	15	-	CASSVARGTPGSKYF
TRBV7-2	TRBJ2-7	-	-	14	TGTGCCAGCACCATAGACAGAGGTCCCTACGAGCAGTACTTC	CASTIDRGPYEQYF
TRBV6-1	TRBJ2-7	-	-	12	TGTGCCAGCAGAGTGACAGTCTACGAGCAGTACTTC	CASRVTVYEQYF
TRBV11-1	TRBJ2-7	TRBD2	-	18	TGTGCCAGCAGCTTAGCGGGACTAGCGGGGGCTCTCTCCTACGAGCAGTACTTC	CASSLAGLAGALSYEQYF
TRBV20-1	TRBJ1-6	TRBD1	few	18	TGCAGTGCTTCTCCTCTCCGACAGGGGTTTTCCTATAATTCACCCCTCCACTTT	CSASPLRQGFSYNSPLHF
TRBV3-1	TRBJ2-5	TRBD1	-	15	TGTGCCAGCAGCCTGGGACAGCTGTACCAAGAGACCCAGTACTTC	CASSLGQLYQETQYF
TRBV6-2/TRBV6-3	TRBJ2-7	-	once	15	TGTGCCAGCAGTTACTCTCAGGGCCGTACCTACGAGCAGTACTTC	CASSYSQGRTYEQYF
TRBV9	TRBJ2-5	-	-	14	TGTGCCAGCAGCGTAGGCCCAAGTAGGGAGACCCAGTACTTC	CASSVGPSRETQYF
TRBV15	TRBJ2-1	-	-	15	TGTGCCACCAGCTACGGAGGGGTGGGGAACAACGAGCAGTTCTTC	CATSYGGVGNNEQFF
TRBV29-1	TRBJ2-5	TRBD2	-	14	TGCAGCACCACGGGAGCGGGGGGGTACGGGACCCAGTACTTC	CSTTGAGGYGTQYF
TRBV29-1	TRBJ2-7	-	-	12	TGCAGCGTTGCCGGGAATGCTGTCGAGCAGTACTTC	CSVAGNAVEQYF
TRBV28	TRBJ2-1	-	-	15	TGTGCCAGCAGTTCCGCAGGGGATTCAGAGGATGAGCAGTTCTTC	CASSSAGDSEDEQFF
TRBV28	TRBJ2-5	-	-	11	TGTGCCACCGAGGAACGGAAGACCCAGTACTTC	CATEERKTQYF
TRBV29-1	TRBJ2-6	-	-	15	TGCAGCGTCGCCGGGACGGTCTCTGGGGCCAACGTCCCGACTTTC	CSVAGTVSGANVPTF